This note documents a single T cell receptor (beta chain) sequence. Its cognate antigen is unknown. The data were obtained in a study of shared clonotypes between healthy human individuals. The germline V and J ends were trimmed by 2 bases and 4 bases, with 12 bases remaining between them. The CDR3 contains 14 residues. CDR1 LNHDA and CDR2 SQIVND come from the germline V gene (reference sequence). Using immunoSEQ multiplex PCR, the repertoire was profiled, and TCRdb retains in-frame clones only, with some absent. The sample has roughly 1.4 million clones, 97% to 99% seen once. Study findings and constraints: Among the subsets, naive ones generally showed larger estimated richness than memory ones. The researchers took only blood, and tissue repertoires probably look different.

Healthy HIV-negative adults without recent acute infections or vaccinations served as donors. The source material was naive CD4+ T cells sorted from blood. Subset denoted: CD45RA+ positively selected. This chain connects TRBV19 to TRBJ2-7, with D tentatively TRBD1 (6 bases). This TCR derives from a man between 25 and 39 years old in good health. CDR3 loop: CASSISGQIYEQYF. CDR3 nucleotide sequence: TGTGCCAGTAGTATAAGTGGACAGATATACGAGCAGTACTTC.